The 2 T cell receptor beta chains in this list originate from one sample, sequenced in a study of blood T cell repertoires in COVID-19. TCRdb's table, derived via immunoSEQ multiplex PCR, lists solely in-frame clones and lacks some. The data show roughly 210,000 clones, around four fifths seen once. Sequencing was done on a sample of peripheral blood. The receptors originated from a woman older than 75 with COVID-19, enrolled during active disease.

This chain joins TRBV7-9 and TRBJ2-7; TRBD2 agrees at 7 bases. Trimming took 4 bases from V and 3 from J; bases not matched to a gene: 9. The germline V gene encodes CDR1 SEHNR and CDR2 FQNEAQ (reference sequence). This CDR3 spans 15 amino acids. As DNA, the CDR3 is TGTGCCAGCAGCTCTTCCGGGACTACCATCTACGAGCAGTACTTC. Translated: CASSSSGTTIYEQYF.

V is TRBV3-1 (or the pseudogene TRBV3-2) and J is TRBJ2-5; no clear D. The CDR3 loop spans 12 amino acids. Germline V gene lookup returns CDR1 LGHDT and CDR2 YNNKEL (reference sequence). The germline V and J ends were trimmed by 1 base and 6 bases, with 6 bases remaining between them. The CDR3 bases are TGTGCCAGCAGCCAAGTAGAAAAGACCCAGTACTTC. It encodes CASSQVEKTQYF.